This T cell receptor (beta chain) originates from a study of T cell responses to AZD1222 COVID-19 vaccine. Assay: immunoSEQ multiplex PCR; the TCRdb copy retains only in-frame clones and omits some. The sample consists of 40,000 to 60,000 clones, about 87% of them appearing once. This clone was picked up one time. The antigen is unknown. The study pooled second doses at about 4 or about 12 weeks. The V segment lost 3 bases and the J segment 2 bases; nucleotides outside the gene matches: 8. The CDR3 is made up of 16 amino acids. CDR1 is SEHNR, CDR2 FQNEAQ, per germline (reference sequence). Points from the study as a whole: There were vaccine-associated CD4 TCRs across spike, dominant at 160-218 and 743-854. Females made up more of the donors, who were largely white British, and clonal diversity may have come out too low.

This receptor was obtained from an adult who received the AZD1222 COVID-19 vaccine. The sequenced sample was peripheral blood, obtained 28 days after the second AZD1222 dose. This chain links TRBV7-9 with TRBJ2-3; 7 bases align to TRBD2. CDR3 sequence (DNA): TGTGCCAGCAGCTTTCCGACTAGCAGCGCCACAGATACGCAGTATTTT. Translation: CASSFPTSSATDTQYF.